The subject of this entry is one TCR beta chain. Its antigen is currently unknown. This CDR3 region has 15 residues. Germline V gene data show CDR1 as SGHRS and CDR2 as YFSETQ. V lost 0 bases and J lost 4; bases outside the gene matches: 5. These data belong to a study of human T cells and chemical hapten exposure. In the study overall: DPC 0.01% went on the upper back by patch test, with reading at 6 days.

Broader study findings: Expanded TCR sets contained significantly more large CDR3 similarity clusters than controls.

This sample's time point: patch test 2, 6 weeks after DPC sensitization. Treatment here: therapeutic diphenylcyclopropenone sensitization with weekly scalp DPC. Separate cDNA molecules received unique molecular identifiers, which the library attached to them. TCRdb re-derived calls from the RACE reads in MiXCR, one entry per CDR3 protein. Among 330,000 or so distinct CDR3 sequences listed, about 6% were seen once. Source: whole blood, taken in connection with sensitization to the hapten diphenylcyclopropenone (DPC). This sequence originates from a woman younger than 30 with alopecia areata. Some clones in this sample may be carry-over from other donors' samples. The chain has TRBV5-1 and TRBJ2-5, with 8 nucleotides matching TRBD2. In DNA, the CDR3 is TGCGCCAGCAGCTTGGCGGTTACTAGCGGAGAGACCCAGTACTTC. This translates into CASSLAVTSGETQYF. Combining the CDR3 with reference TRBV5-1 and TRBJ2-5 gives the whole variable domain KAGVTQTPRYLIKTRGQQVTLSCSPISGHRSVSWYQQTPGQGLQFLFEYFSETQRNKGNFPGRFSGRQFSNSRSEMNVSTLELGDSALYLCASSLAVTSGETQYFGPGTRLLVL.